Below, 15 T cell receptor beta chains from the same sample are listed, as sequenced in a study of human T cells and chemical hapten exposure. A single record per CDR3 protein comes from TCRdb applying MiXCR to the RACE reads. The data hold 300,000 to 450,000 distinct CDR3 sequences, with more than 4.5% observed a single time. Specified time point: patch test 1, 2 weeks after DPC sensitization. Specified treatment: therapeutic diphenylcyclopropenone sensitization with weekly scalp DPC. The sequencing here drew on whole blood, taken in connection with sensitization to the hapten diphenylcyclopropenone (DPC). The receptors originated from a woman aged 50 to 60 with alopecia areata. Some clones in this sample may be carry-over from other donors' samples.

This clonotype has at least ten counts. The gene calls are TRBV12-3 or TRBV12-4 and TRBJ1-2; 7 bases map to TRBD1. The CDR3 extends over 13 amino acids. V shed 7 bases, J shed 10 bases, and the junction held 12 bases outside the gene matches. The DNA for the CDR3 is TGTGCCAGCACCCTAGGGGGCAGGGGGTTCTACACCTTC. It codes for CASTLGGRGFYTF.

The gene calls are TRBV5-1 and TRBJ2-5; unclear D gene. From germline, CDR1 is SGHRS and CDR2 YFSETQ. The CDR3 has 11 amino acids. Between the trimmed V and J ends, which lost 4 bases and 7 bases, there was a span of 8 bases. The CDR3 nucleotides are TGCGCCAGCAGCCCAGATGGGACCCAGTACTTC. Translated: CASSPDGTQYF.

The V call is TRBV4-2, the J call TRBJ2-3; 9 bases are shared with TRBD2. The CDR3 sequence is 19 residues long. Unmatched junction bases numbered 10, after V lost 0 bases and J lost 0 bases. CDR1 LGHNA and CDR2 YNFKEQ come from the germline V gene. CDR3 sequence: CASSQEIGGRAGSTDTQYF. DNA of the CDR3: TGTGCCAGCAGCCAAGAAATTGGCGGGAGGGCAGGAAGCACAGATACGCAGTATTTT.

The chain couples TRBV5-6 to TRBJ1-1; weak D call: TRBD1 (5 bases). CDR3 length: 15 amino acids. Trimming removed 2 bases at V and 0 bases at J, with 11 bases between. Germline V CDR1 and CDR2: SGHDT, YYEEEE. The CDR3, as DNA: TGTGCCAGCAGCTTTGAGGGACGGCTGAACACTGAAGCTTTCTTT. Its translation is CASSFEGRLNTEAFF.

This clonotype was found many times. The chain uses TRBV4-2 and TRBJ1-2; D gene unclear. The V end was cut by 1 base, the J end by 8 bases, with 11 bases between. This CDR3 spans 13 amino acids. Germline CDR1 reads LGHNA; CDR2 reads YNFKEQ. CDR3 sequence: CASSQVSTAGYTF. In nucleotides, the CDR3 is TGTGCCAGCAGCCAAGTTTCAACAGCAGGCTACACCTTC.

The table lists this clonotype with many counts. J is TRBJ1-1 and V is TRBV6-1; D remains ambiguous. Trimming shortened V by 2 bases and J by 5 bases, and 12 bases separated the two germline ends. This CDR3 has 14 residues. CDR1 and CDR2 (germline): MNHNS, SASEGT. CDR3 nucleotide sequence: TGTGCCAGCAGTGAATTGGGTACGAGGACTGAAGCTTTCTTT. It is translated as CASSELGTRTEAFF.

This clonotype was counted only a few times. This sequence joins TRBV19 and TRBJ2-2, with 12 bases aligning to TRBD2. CDR3 size: 15 residues. Germline CDR1 LNHDA, CDR2 SQIVND (reference sequence). V lost 9 bases to trimming and J lost 4 bases; unmatched junction nucleotides: 6. The CDR3 coding sequence is TGTGCCAGCATACTAGCGGGAGGTTCCACCGGGGAGCTGTTTTTT. It encodes CASILAGGSTGELFF.

This clonotype showed up many times. The chain combines TRBV29-1 with TRBJ2-7, with D tentatively TRBD1 (6 bases). Trimming removed 6 bases from V and 5 bases from J, with 14 bases in between. CDR1 is SQVTM and CDR2 is ANQGSEA in the germline V gene. This CDR3 is 12 amino acids long. This chain's CDR3 is CSVGQGIHEQYF. As DNA, the CDR3 is TGCAGCGTGGGGCAGGGGATTCACGAGCAGTACTTC.

This clonotype has at least ten counts. This sequence joins TRBV7-2 and TRBJ2-1; unclear D gene. Trimming took off 5 bases at V and 0 bases at J, with 14 bases between the two ends. This CDR3 is 16 amino acids long. CDR1 and CDR2 (germline): SGHTA, FQGNSA. For the CDR3, the DNA is TGTGCCAGCAGCCTTTCTCTGGGTAGCTCCTACAATGAGCAGTTCTTC. It encodes CASSLSLGSSYNEQFF.

The rearrangement uses TRBV14 and TRBJ1-1, with 7 bases identical to TRBD1. Germline CDR1 SGHDN, CDR2 FVKESK. V shed 1 base and J 6 bases; nucleotides not matched to a gene: 2. The CDR3 length is 13 residues. The CDR3 nucleotides are TGTGCCAGCAGCCAAGCAGGGGGGGCTGAAGCTTTCTTT. Residues: CASSQAGGAEAFF.

This clonotype appeared many times. J is TRBJ2-1 and V is TRBV27, with 13 bases aligning to TRBD2. The V segment lost 5 bases and the J segment 10 bases; nucleotides outside the gene matches: 17. The germline V gene has CDR1 MNHEY and CDR2 SMNVEV (reference sequence). CDR3 length equals 18 residues. CDR3 sequence reads: CASSRTFQTSGGPREQFF. CDR3 nucleotides: TGTGCCAGCAGTCGCACATTCCAGACTAGCGGGGGGCCACGCGAGCAGTTCTTC.

Of note for this clonotype: A clone one base away is much larger, so this may be a read error. J is TRBJ2-3 and V is TRBV7-2; D is perhaps TRBD1 or TRBD2 (6 bases each). CDR1 and CDR2 from the germline V gene are SGHTA and FQGNSA. This CDR3 has 14 amino acids. The CDR3 loop reads CASSVAGEADTHYF. The DNA of the CDR3 is TGTGCCAGCAGTGTAGCAGGGGAGGCAGATACGCATTATTTT.

The table lists this clonotype with a few counts. This chain uses TRBV10-3 with TRBJ2-1, with 7 positions matching TRBD2. The J segment lost 7 bases and the V segment lost 4 bases, leaving 7 bases of the junction unmatched. The CDR3 is 14 amino acids. Per germline, CDR1 ENHRY and CDR2 SYGVKD. DNA for the CDR3: TGTGCCATCAGTGTTGGGAGGGCCTTGAATGAGCAGTTCTTC. Amino acid sequence: CAISVGRALNEQFF.

The chain carries TRBV9 and TRBJ1-1; 9 bases agree with TRBD1. CDR3 length: 18 residues. Germline trimming cut 0 bases from V and 0 bases from J; bases unmatched to any gene: 9. Germline-derived CDR1 and CDR2 are SGDLS and YYNGEE. CDR3 coding DNA: TGTGCCAGCAGCGTAGCTCCTGTGGGACAGGGCATGAACACTGAAGCTTTCTTT. Amino acid sequence: CASSVAPVGQGMNTEAFF. Together with reference TRBV9 and TRBJ1-1, the CDR3 gives the full variable domain: DSGVTQTPKHLITATGQRVTLRCSPRSGDLSVYWYQQSLDQGLQFLIQYYNGEERAKGNILERFSAQQFPDLHSELNLSSLELGDSALYFCASSVAPVGQGMNTEAFFGQGTRLTVV.

To note about this clonotype: A read error may be the cause here, since a much bigger clone is one base away. V usage is TRBV7-9 and J usage is TRBJ2-7, with 8 bases lining up with TRBD1. The CDR3 contains 17 residues. Germline V CDR1 and CDR2: SEHNR, FQNEAQ (reference sequence). The CDR3 DNA is TGTGCCATCAGCCCCTCCGAACCGGGACAGGCCTCCTACGAGCAGTACTTC. This encodes CAISPSEPGQASYEQYF.